The clone carrying this T cell receptor (beta chain) was counted a few times. What it recognizes is unknown. The V gene end was trimmed by 7 bases and the J gene end by 3 bases; junction bases not matched to a gene: 7. Germline CDR1 is SQVTM and CDR2 is ANQGSEA. The length of the CDR3 is 13 residues. This specimen belongs to a study of T cell repertoires in cytomegalovirus infection. Study background: It was the public TCR beta signatures that indicated both CMV infection and matching HLA type. Study findings and constraints: Clonotype analysis showed dominance of the ex vivo response by HLA-C-restricted CMV-specific TCR beta clonotypes. Cumulated frequencies of public TCR beta families served to identify carriers of CMV plus the relevant HLA.

TCRdb recomputed calls from the reads with MiXCR, one row per CDR3 protein. The table has hundreds of thousands of distinct CDR3 sequences, around 24% seen once. The sample consisted of CD8+ T cells from PBMCs. This receptor was identified in a human donor in good health (CMV status not recorded). Some clones in this sample may be carry-over from other donors' samples. This chain links TRBV29-1 with TRBJ1-2; TRBD1 agrees at 8 bases. The CDR3 loop reads CSAAGGAYYGYTF. The CDR3 DNA sequence: TGCAGCGCCGCAGGGGGCGCCTACTATGGCTACACCTTC.